The 27 T cell receptor beta chains below were found in one sample sequenced in a study of shared clonotypes between healthy human individuals. The data were produced by immunoSEQ multiplex PCR, yet TCRdb's version contains in-frame clones alone and is incomplete. The data hold 850,000 to 1,200,000 clones, with approximately 68% observed a single time. Material: memory CD4+ T cells sorted from blood. The subset was: CD45RA-negative fraction. These receptors were collected from a man aged 18-30 years in good health.

The rearrangement links TRBV19 to TRBJ1-5, with D hard to call. Germline V gene sequence: CDR1 LNHDA, CDR2 SQIVND (reference sequence). Between the trimmed V and J ends, which lost 5 bases and 3 bases, there was a span of 14 bases. This CDR3 spans 15 amino acids. This chain's CDR3 is CASSPKDRDNQPQHF. The CDR3 DNA follows: TGTGCCAGTAGTCCTAAAGACCGTGACAATCAGCCCCAGCATTTT.

The chain links TRBV6-6 to TRBJ1-2, with D perhaps TRBD1 (5 bases). V gave up 2 bases and J gave up 9 bases, with 10 bases separating them. The CDR3 has 12 amino acids. The germline CDR1 and CDR2 sequences are MNHNY and SVGAGI (reference sequence). Here the CDR3 reads CASSYLEGSYTF. The CDR3 nucleotides read TGTGCCAGCAGTTACCTAGAGGGGAGCTACACCTTC.

Of note for this clone: Different DNA sequences within this sample yield the same CDR3. The CDR3 DNA reads TGCGCCAGCAGCTTCGGAGACACAGATACGCAGTATTTT. As protein: CASSFGDTDTQYF. The chain combines TRBV5-1 with TRBJ2-3; D is unresolved. Germline V gene data show CDR1 as SGHRS and CDR2 as YFSETQ. The CDR3 extends over 13 amino acids. The V end was cut by 2 bases, the J end by 2 bases, with 6 bases between.

CDR3 protein: CASSLGQGSSYNEQFF. The DNA for the CDR3 is TGTGCCAGCAGCTTAGGACAGGGGAGCTCCTACAATGAGCAGTTCTTC. J is TRBJ2-1 and V is TRBV7-8; 8 bases agree with TRBD1. The V gene end was trimmed by 1 base and the J gene end by 0 bases; junction bases not matched to a gene: 2. Per germline, CDR1 SGHVS and CDR2 FQNEAQ. The CDR3 runs 16 residues.

About this clone: The identical CDR3 is also encoded by other nucleotide sequences in the sample. This chain links TRBV7-2 with TRBJ2-7, with 11 bases fitting TRBD2. This CDR3 has 15 amino acids. With V trimmed by 3 bases and J by 3 bases, 4 bases remained unmatched. Germline CDR1 SGHTA, CDR2 FQGNSA. Written as DNA, the CDR3 is TGTGCCAGCAGCTTTAGCGGGGGGGCCTTCTACGAGCAGTACTTC. Translated: CASSFSGGAFYEQYF.

This chain links TRBV5-1 with TRBJ1-1; the match to TRBD1 covers 8 bases. CDR3 length: 15 residues. Germline trimming cut 4 bases from V and 5 bases from J; bases unmatched to any gene: 10. Germline assignment: CDR1 SGHRS and CDR2 YFSETQ. The CDR3 DNA follows: TGCGCCAGCAGCCTGACAGGGGCGAAGACGACTGAAGCTTTCTTT. Translating it yields CASSLTGAKTTEAFF.

About this clone: This sample includes further DNA sequences coding for the same CDR3. The chain couples TRBV9 to TRBJ1-3, with D unresolved. V was cut by 0 bases and J by 8 bases, with 3 bases left in between. The CDR3 loop spans 11 amino acids. Germline V CDR1 and CDR2: SGDLS, YYNGEE. For the CDR3, the DNA is TGTGCCAGCAGCGTAGGAGACACCATATATTTT. Its protein is CASSVGDTIYF.

A word on this clone: The sample holds other DNA sequences that translate to the same CDR3. The rearrangement links TRBV10-2 to TRBJ2-5, with D perhaps TRBD1 (5 bases). This CDR3 contains 12 residues. CDR1 is WSHSY and CDR2 is SAAADI in the germline V gene. Trimming shortened V by 2 bases and J by 4 bases, and 5 bases separated the two germline ends. CDR3 coding DNA: TGCGCCAGCAGTGAGAGGGGAGAGACCCAGTACTTC. Translating it yields CASSERGETQYF.

Only one count was recorded for this clone. V and J are TRBV6-1 and TRBJ1-5, with 8 bases aligning to TRBD1. The CDR3 sequence is 17 residues long. Germline lookup yields CDR1 MNHNS and CDR2 SASEGT. With 0 bases clipped from V and 6 bases from J, the junction kept 10 bases outside the gene matches. The CDR3 is CASSEASGRGLGQPQHF. CDR3 DNA: TGTGCCAGCAGTGAAGCTAGCGGCAGGGGGCTAGGTCAGCCCCAGCATTTT.

The chain carries TRBV30 and TRBJ2-3; weak D call: TRBD2 (7 bases). The V end lost 1 base, the J end lost 4 bases, and 12 bases lay between the germline ends. CDR1 and CDR2 (germline): GTSNPN, SVGIG (reference sequence). This CDR3 contains 14 residues. The chain's CDR3 is CAWSEGGRPDTQYF. As DNA, the CDR3 is TGTGCCTGGAGTGAGGGGGGGCGTCCAGATACGCAGTATTTT.

The J gene is TRBJ2-5, the V gene TRBV10-1; a weak D match, TRBD1 (5 bases). Germline V gives CDR1 WNHNN, CDR2 SYGVQD (reference sequence). The V gene lost 4 bases and the J gene lost 4 bases, with 10 bases spanning the gap. CDR3 size: 13 residues. The CDR3 protein is CASSAQVGETQYF. The CDR3 region has the DNA TGCGCCAGCAGTGCACAGGTGGGAGAGACCCAGTACTTC.

The chain couples TRBV27 to TRBJ2-7; D uncertain. Germline V gene data show CDR1 as MNHEY and CDR2 as SMNVEV (reference sequence). The CDR3 has 15 residues. V was pared by 3 bases and J by 3 bases, with 15 bases between. In DNA, the CDR3 is TGTGCCAGCAGTTTCTCGGGTTTCACCCACTACGAGCAGTACTTC. This sequence encodes CASSFSGFTHYEQYF.

The rearrangement links TRBV10-3 to TRBJ1-2, with D hard to call. V shed 4 bases and J shed 6 bases, with 12 bases lying between them. The germline V gene encodes CDR1 ENHRY and CDR2 SYGVKD. This CDR3 is built from 13 residues. The CDR3 is CAISGREADGYTF. In DNA, the CDR3 is TGTGCCATCAGTGGGAGGGAAGCCGATGGCTACACCTTC.

This clone occurred once. This chain connects TRBV19 to TRBJ2-7; unclear D gene. Germline CDR1 is LNHDA and CDR2 is SQIVND (reference sequence). V lost 5 bases to trimming and J lost 0 bases, with 11 bases between them. The CDR3 is 14 amino acids. CDR3 in DNA: TGTGCCAGTAGTTCCTCGACACTCTCCTACGAGCAGTACTTC. Translated: CASSSSTLSYEQYF.

Worth noting for this clone: Other DNA sequences of this sample code for an identical CDR3. The chain links TRBV6-1 to TRBJ1-2, with 7 nucleotides matching TRBD1. V dropped 4 bases and J dropped 4; count of bases not matched to a gene: 6. The length of the CDR3 is 14 residues. The germline V gene has CDR1 MNHNS and CDR2 SASEGT. The CDR3 sequence is CASSGQGLGYGYTF. The CDR3 nucleotides read TGTGCCAGCAGTGGACAGGGTTTAGGCTATGGCTACACCTTC.

This sequence joins TRBV7-2 and TRBJ2-1; no definite D call. The CDR3 covers 16 residues. V lost 1 base and J 3 bases, leaving 13 bases between the germline ends. Germline CDR1 is SGHTA and CDR2 is FQGNSA. The CDR3 here is CASSLERQLFYNEQFF. The DNA of the CDR3 is TGTGCCAGCAGCTTAGAAAGGCAATTATTCTACAATGAGCAGTTCTTC.

V usage is TRBV10-3 and J usage is TRBJ2-3; 9 bases are shared with TRBD2. CDR1 is ENHRY, CDR2 SYGVKD, per germline. The CDR3 totals 15 residues. J gave up 3 bases and V 4 bases, and 5 bases lay outside the gene matches. The CDR3 sequence is CAISVAGVVTDTQYF. CDR3 nucleotides: TGTGCCATCAGTGTAGCGGGAGTTGTAACAGATACGCAGTATTTT.

The chain combines TRBV19 with TRBJ1-1; the match to TRBD1 covers 11 bases. Germline V gene lookup returns CDR1 LNHDA and CDR2 SQIVND (reference sequence). The CDR3 has 14 residues. After removal of 3 bases from V and 4 bases from J, the junction contained 1 base not matched to a gene. This CDR3 is CASSMGTGGTEAFF. The CDR3 region has the DNA TGTGCCAGTAGTATGGGGACAGGGGGCACTGAAGCTTTCTTT.

V usage is TRBV2 and J usage is TRBJ2-7; D is unclear. The V and J ends lost 6 bases and 0 bases respectively, with 15 bases between them. This CDR3 region has 15 residues. The germline V gene has CDR1 SNHLY and CDR2 FYNNEI. Here the CDR3 DNA reads TGTGCCAGCAGAGAAAGGACGGTTAGCTCCTACGAGCAGTACTTC. Encoded protein: CASRERTVSSYEQYF.

The V and J genes are TRBV9 and TRBJ2-3; TRBD2 might be the D (5 bases). The germline V gene encodes CDR1 SGDLS and CDR2 YYNGEE. V lost 4 bases to trimming and J lost 6 bases, with 12 bases between them. This CDR3 has 13 residues. CDR3 residues: CASSTSTGDTQYF. The DNA for the CDR3 is TGTGCCAGCAGCACTAGTACGGGGGATACGCAGTATTTT.

This clone was recorded a few times. In DNA, the CDR3 is TGTGCCAGCAGCCCATTGGGGAGCTCCGGGGAGCTGTTTTTT. Translated: CASSPLGSSGELFF. The V gene is TRBV7-2, the J gene TRBJ2-2; perhaps TRBD2 as D (5 bases). Trimming removed 5 bases from V and 6 bases from J, with 13 bases in between. Germline V gene data show CDR1 as SGHTA and CDR2 as FQGNSA. The CDR3 runs to 14 residues.

The CDR3 DNA is TGTGCCAGCAGTGAAGTTCGGATAGGGGAGCTCTACACCTTC. This codes for CASSEVRIGELYTF. The chain couples TRBV2 to TRBJ1-2; weak D call: TRBD1 (5 bases). The CDR3 is 14 amino acids. Germline lookup yields CDR1 SNHLY and CDR2 FYNNEI. Trimming removed 1 base from V and 10 bases from J, with 16 bases in between.

This clone appeared a few times. The chain has TRBV5-1 and TRBJ2-7, with 7 positions matching TRBD1. V gave up 0 bases and J gave up 10 bases; unmatched junction bases: 7. This CDR3 comprises 13 residues. CDR1 and CDR2 (germline): SGHRS, YFSETQ. CDR3 nucleotides: TGCGCCAGCAGCTTGGGACAGGGAAGGGACCAGTACTTC. Translated: CASSLGQGRDQYF. Drawing the rest from reference TRBV5-1 and TRBJ2-7, the complete variable domain is KAGVTQTPRYLIKTRGQQVTLSCSPISGHRSVSWYQQTPGQGLQFLFEYFSETQRNKGNFPGRFSGRQFSNSRSEMNVSTLELGDSALYLCASSLGQGRDQYFGPGTRLTVT.

This chain connects TRBV28 to TRBJ1-4; tentative D call: TRBD1 (6 bases). The V gene's germline CDR1 is MDHEN and CDR2 SYDVKM. CDR3 length: 15 residues. Trimming removed 4 bases from V and 8 bases from J, with 17 bases in between. The CDR3: CASSSGGGRSEKLFF. CDR3 DNA sequence: TGTGCCAGCAGTTCCGGGGGCGGAAGGTCGGAAAAACTGTTTTTT.

The table lists this clone with a count of one. V gene TRBV5-1 combines with J gene TRBJ2-3; tentative D call: TRBD2 (6 bases). This CDR3 is 14 amino acids long. V was shortened by 5 bases and J by 6 bases, with 16 bases between the two germline ends. CDR1 is SGHRS and CDR2 is YFSETQ in the germline V gene. This chain's CDR3 is CASRADPAGDTQYF. CDR3 DNA: TGCGCCAGCAGAGCTGACCCGGCGGGGGATACGCAGTATTTT.

J is TRBJ1-1 and V is TRBV29-1; possibly TRBD1 for D (5 bases). V lost 7 bases to trimming and J lost 4 bases, with 28 bases between them. The CDR3 is 17 amino acids. Looked up from germline, CDR1 is SQVTM and CDR2 is ANQGSEA. The CDR3 coding sequence is TGCAGCGCCCAAAGAGGGTTGGGCCGCCAGGGCGCCACTGAAGCTTTCTTT. It is translated as CSAQRGLGRQGATEAFF.

This clone was counted a single time. The chain employs TRBV9 and TRBJ2-7, with 10 positions matching TRBD2. The trim removed 4 bases at V and 2 bases at J, leaving 9 bases unmatched. The germline V gene encodes CDR1 SGDLS and CDR2 YYNGEE. The CDR3 length is 16 residues. The CDR3 DNA reads as TGTGCCAGCAGCCCAGAACTTAGCGGGAGGACCTACGAGCAGTACTTC. The encoded protein is CASSPELSGRTYEQYF.